This TCR beta chain originates from a study of blood T cell repertoires in COVID-19. Across the study: From the United States, Italy and Spain came samples of acute and convalescent COVID-19. T cells, B-cell-depleted T cells, or PBMCs provided the cDNA or gDNA that served as material.

The authors' processing: The assay estimated nucleated cells by amplifying reference gene primers. Profiled with immunoSEQ multiplex PCR; TCRdb holds only in-frame clones, not every one. The V and J calls and clone size are taken from that table; D and trimming were inferred from the DNA. The sample lists some 150,000 clones, 81% occurring once. Germline values: CDR1 SGHNT, CDR2 YYREEE (reference sequence). The CDR3 covers 13 residues. With 4 bases clipped from V and 7 bases from J, the junction kept 6 bases outside the gene matches. The chain uses TRBV5-4 and TRBJ1-1; 8 positions match TRBD1. This receptor was obtained from an older woman with active or convalescent COVID-19. The sequencing sample was made of peripheral blood. The CDR3 loop reads CASSLDRGGEAFF. The CDR3 DNA sequence: TGTGCCAGCAGCCTCGACAGGGGTGGTGAAGCTTTCTTT.